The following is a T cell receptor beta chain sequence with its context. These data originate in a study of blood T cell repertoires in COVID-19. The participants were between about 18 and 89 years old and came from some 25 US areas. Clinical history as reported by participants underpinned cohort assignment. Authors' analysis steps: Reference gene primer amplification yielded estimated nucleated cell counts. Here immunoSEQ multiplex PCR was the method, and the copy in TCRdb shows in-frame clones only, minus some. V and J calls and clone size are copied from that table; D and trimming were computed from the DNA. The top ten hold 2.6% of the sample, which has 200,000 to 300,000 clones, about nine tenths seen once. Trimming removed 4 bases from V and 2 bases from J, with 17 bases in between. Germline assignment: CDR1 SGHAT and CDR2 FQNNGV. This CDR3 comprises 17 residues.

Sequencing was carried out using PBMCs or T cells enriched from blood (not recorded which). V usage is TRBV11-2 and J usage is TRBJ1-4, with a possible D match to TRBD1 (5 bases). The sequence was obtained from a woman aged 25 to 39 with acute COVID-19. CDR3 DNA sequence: TGTGCCAGCAGCTCTCGGGGGAGGCTCAAGACTAATGAAAAACTGTTTTTT. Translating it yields CASSSRGRLKTNEKLFF.